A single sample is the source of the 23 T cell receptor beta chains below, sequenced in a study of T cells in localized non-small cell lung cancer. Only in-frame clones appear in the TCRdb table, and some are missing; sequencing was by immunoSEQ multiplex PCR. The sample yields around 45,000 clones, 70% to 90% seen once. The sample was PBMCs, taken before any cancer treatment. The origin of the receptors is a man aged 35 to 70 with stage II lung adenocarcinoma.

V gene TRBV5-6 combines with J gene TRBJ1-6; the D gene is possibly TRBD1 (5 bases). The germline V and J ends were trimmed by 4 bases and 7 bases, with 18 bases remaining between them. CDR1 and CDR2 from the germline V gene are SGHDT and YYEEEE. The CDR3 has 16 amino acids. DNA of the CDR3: TGTGCCAGCAGCCCCCTTGGAGGGGCGGGGAATTCACCCCTCCACTTT. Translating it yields CASSPLGGAGNSPLHF.

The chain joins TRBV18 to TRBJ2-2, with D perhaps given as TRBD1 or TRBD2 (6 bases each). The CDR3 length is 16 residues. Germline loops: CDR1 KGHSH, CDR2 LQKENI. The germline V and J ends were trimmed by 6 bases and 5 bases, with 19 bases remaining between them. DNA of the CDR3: TGTGCCAGCTCCCCGGGGGCACAGCTGGGGACCGGGGAGCTGTTTTTT. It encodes CASSPGAQLGTGELFF. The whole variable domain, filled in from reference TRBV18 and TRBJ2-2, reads NAGVMQNPRHLVRRRGQEARLRCSPMKGHSHVYWYRQLPEEGLKFMVYLQKENIIDESGMPKERFSAEFPKEGPSILRIQQVVRGDSAAYFCASSPGAQLGTGELFFGEGSRLTVL.

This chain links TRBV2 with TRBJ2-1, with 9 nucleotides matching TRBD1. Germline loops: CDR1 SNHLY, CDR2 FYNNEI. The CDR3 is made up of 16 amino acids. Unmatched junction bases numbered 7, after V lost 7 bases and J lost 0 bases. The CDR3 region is CASINRGRSSYNEQFF. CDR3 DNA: TGTGCCAGCATCAACAGGGGGCGAAGCTCCTACAATGAGCAGTTCTTC.

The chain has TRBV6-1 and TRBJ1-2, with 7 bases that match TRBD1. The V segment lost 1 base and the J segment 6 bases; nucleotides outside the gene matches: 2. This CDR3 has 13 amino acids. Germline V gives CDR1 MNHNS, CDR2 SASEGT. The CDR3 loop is CASSEEGTDGYTF. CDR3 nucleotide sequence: TGTGCCAGCAGTGAAGAAGGGACAGATGGCTACACCTTC.

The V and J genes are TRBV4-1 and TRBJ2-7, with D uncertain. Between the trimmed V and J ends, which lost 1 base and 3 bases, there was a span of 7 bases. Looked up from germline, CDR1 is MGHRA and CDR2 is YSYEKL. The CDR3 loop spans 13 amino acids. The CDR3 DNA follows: TGCGCCAGCAGCCAAGGCGGAAACTACGAGCAGTACTTC. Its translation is CASSQGGNYEQYF.

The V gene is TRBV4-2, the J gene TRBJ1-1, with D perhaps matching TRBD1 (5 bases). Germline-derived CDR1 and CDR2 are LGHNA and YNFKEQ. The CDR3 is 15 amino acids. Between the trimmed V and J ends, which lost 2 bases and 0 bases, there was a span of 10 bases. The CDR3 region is CASSQNRIVNTEAFF. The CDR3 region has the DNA TGTGCCAGCAGCCAAAACAGGATCGTGAACACTGAAGCTTTCTTT.

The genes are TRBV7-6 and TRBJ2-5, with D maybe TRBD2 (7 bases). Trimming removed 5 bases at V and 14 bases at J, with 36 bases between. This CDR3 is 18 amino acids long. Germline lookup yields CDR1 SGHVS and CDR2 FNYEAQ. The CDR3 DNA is TGTGCCAGCAGCCCGACGGACCGTGGAGGGGGGGCTTCGGCGGAGGCTTACTTC. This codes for CASSPTDRGGGASAEAYF. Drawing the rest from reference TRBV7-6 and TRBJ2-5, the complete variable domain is GAGVSQSPRYKVTKRGQDVALRCDPISGHVSLYWYRQALGQGPEFLTYFNYEAQQDKSGLPNDRFSAERPEGSISTLTIQRTEQRDSAMYRCASSPTDRGGGASAEAYFGPGTRLLVL.

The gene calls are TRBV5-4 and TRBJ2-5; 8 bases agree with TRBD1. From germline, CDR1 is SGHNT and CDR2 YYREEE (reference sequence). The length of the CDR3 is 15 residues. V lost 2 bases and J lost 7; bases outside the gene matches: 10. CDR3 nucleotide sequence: TGTGCCAGCAGCTTACCAGGGGGCGGTGTAGTGACCCAGTACTTC. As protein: CASSLPGGGVVTQYF.

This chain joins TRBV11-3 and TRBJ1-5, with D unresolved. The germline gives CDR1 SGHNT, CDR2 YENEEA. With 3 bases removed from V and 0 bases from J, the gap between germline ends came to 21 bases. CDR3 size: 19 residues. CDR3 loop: CASSFSGKRYIYSNQPQHF. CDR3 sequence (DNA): TGTGCCAGCAGCTTCTCGGGCAAGCGCTATATCTATAGCAATCAGCCCCAGCATTTT.

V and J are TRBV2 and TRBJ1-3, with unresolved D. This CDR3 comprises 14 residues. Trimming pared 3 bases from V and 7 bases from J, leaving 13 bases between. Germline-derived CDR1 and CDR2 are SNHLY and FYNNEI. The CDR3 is CASSDLGSWNTIYF. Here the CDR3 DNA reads TGTGCCAGCAGTGACCTAGGTTCCTGGAACACCATATATTTT.

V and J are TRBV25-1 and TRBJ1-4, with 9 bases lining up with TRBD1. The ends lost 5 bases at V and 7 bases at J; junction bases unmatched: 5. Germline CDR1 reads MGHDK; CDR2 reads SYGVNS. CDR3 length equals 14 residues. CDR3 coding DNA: TGTGCCAGCAGTTCCCGGACAGGGGCTGAAAAACTGTTTTTT. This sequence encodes CASSSRTGAEKLFF.

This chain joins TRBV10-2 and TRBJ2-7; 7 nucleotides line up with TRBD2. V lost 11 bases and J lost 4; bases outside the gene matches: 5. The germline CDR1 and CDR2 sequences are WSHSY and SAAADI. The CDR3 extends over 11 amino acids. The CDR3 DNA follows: TGCGCCGGGGGGGAAGGGTACGAGCAGTACTTC. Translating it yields CAGGEGYEQYF.

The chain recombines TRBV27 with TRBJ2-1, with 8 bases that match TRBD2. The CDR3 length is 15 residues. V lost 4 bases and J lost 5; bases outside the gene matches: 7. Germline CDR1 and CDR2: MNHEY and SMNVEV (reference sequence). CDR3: CASSYGGGKDNEQFF. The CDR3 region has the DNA TGTGCCAGCAGTTACGGGGGGGGGAAGGACAATGAGCAGTTCTTC.

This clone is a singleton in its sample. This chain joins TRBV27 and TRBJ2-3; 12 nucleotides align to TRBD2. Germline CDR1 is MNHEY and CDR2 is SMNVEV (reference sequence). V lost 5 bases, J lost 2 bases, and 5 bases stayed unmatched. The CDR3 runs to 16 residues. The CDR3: CASSHTSGGFTDTQYF. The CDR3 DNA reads TGTGCCAGCAGTCACACTAGCGGGGGGTTCACAGATACGCAGTATTTT.

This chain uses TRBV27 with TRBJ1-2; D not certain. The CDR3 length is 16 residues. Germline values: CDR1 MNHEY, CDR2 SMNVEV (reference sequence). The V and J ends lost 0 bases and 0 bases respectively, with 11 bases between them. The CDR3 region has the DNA TGTGCCAGCAGTTTATCGAGAGAGAGGACTAACTATGGCTACACCTTC. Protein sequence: CASSLSRERTNYGYTF.

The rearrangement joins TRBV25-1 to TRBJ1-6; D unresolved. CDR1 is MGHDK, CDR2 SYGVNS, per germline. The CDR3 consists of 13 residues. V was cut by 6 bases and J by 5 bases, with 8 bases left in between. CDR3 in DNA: TGTGCCAGCAGATGGGTTCATAATTCACCCCTCCACTTT. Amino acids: CASRWVHNSPLHF.

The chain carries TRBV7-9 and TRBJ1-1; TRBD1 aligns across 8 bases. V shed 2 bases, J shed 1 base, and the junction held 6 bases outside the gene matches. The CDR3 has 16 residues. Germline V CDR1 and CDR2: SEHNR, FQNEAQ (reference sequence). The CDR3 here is CASSLSGQGANTEAFF. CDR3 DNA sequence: TGTGCCAGCAGCTTAAGTGGCCAGGGGGCGAACACTGAAGCTTTCTTT.

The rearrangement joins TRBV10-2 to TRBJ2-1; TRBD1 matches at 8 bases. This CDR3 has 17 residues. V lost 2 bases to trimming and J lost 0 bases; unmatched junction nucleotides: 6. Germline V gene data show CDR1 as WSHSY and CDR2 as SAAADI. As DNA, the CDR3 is TGCGCCAGCAGTGAGGCGGGACAGGCGAGCTCCTACAATGAGCAGTTCTTC. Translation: CASSEAGQASSYNEQFF.

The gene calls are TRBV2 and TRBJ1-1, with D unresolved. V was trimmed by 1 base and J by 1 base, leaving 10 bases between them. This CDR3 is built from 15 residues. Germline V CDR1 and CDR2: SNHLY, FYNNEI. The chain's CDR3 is CASSEVAAPNTEAFF. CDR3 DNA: TGTGCCAGCAGTGAAGTGGCAGCCCCGAACACTGAAGCTTTCTTT.

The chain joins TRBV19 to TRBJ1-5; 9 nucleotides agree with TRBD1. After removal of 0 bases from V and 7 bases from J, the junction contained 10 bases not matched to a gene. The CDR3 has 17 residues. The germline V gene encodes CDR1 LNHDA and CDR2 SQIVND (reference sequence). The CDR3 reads CASSIEGRWTGAQPQHF. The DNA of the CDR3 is TGTGCCAGTAGTATAGAGGGAAGATGGACAGGGGCGCAGCCCCAGCATTTT.

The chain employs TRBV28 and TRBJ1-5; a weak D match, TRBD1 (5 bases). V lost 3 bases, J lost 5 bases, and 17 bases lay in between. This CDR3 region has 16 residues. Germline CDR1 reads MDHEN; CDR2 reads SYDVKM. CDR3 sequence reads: CASSLSSGTPDQPQHF. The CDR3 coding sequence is TGTGCCAGCAGTTTGTCGTCCGGGACGCCTGATCAGCCCCAGCATTTT.

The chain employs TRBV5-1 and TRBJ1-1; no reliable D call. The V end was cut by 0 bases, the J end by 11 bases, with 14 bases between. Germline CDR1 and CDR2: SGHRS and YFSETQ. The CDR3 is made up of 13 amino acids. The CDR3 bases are TGCGCCAGCAGCTTGGTTCGGAGGGAGGTGGCTTTCTTT. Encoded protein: CASSLVRREVAFF.

CDR3: CASSIGQGLFISGANVLTF. For the CDR3, the DNA is TGTGCCAGTAGTATAGGTCAGGGACTTTTTATATCTGGGGCCAACGTCCTGACTTTC. The chain joins TRBV19 to TRBJ2-6, with D possibly being TRBD2 (6 bases). The germline gives CDR1 LNHDA, CDR2 SQIVND (reference sequence). The CDR3 has 19 residues. The V end lost 1 base, the J end lost 1 base, and 17 bases lay between the germline ends.